A selection of T cell receptor beta chains follows, all from one sample in a study of cytomegalovirus exposure and HLA in healthy donors. Here immunoSEQ multiplex PCR was the method, and the copy in TCRdb shows in-frame clones only, minus some. The repertoire holds about 180,000 clones, with 77% as singletons. The sample comprised PBMCs. Source of these receptors: a man between 18 and 35 years old in good health and CMV-seronegative. CDR3s include the opening cysteine and the closing phenylalanine or tryptophan. The D gene is left open where the match is weak. A row's size may be missing; if present it is once, few, many or a size class.

TRBJ1-2 | . | TRBD1 | TRBV2 | TGTGCCAGCAGCTTGGACAGGGGGCCCTATGGCTACACCTTC | CASSLDRGPYGYTF
TRBJ2-5 | . | . | TRBV9 | TGTGCCAGCAGCGTAGGATACGGTCGGGAGACCCAGTACTTC | CASSVGYGRETQYF
TRBJ1-1 | . | TRBD1 | TRBV4-2 | TGTGCCAGCAGCCCCGGGCAGGGGGCGGGCACTGAAGCTTTCTTT | CASSPGQGAGTEAFF
TRBJ2-7 | . | TRBD1 | TRBV11-2 | TGTGCCAGCACCCCGATACAGGGGCGGAACTACGAGCAGTACTTC | CASTPIQGRNYEQYF
TRBJ2-4 | few | TRBD2 | TRBV5-1 | TGCGCCAGCAGCTTGGGGGGACTAGGTAGAGCCAAAAACATTCAGTACTTC | CASSLGGLGRAKNIQYF
TRBJ2-3 | once | . | TRBV7-2 | TGTGCCAGCAGCTTTAGCCAGGGAACAGATACGCAGTATTTT | CASSFSQGTDTQYF
TRBJ1-2 | few | TRBD1 | TRBV19 | TGTGCCAGTTCGGGACAGCTTATATATGGCTACACCTTC | CASSGQLIYGYTF
TRBJ1-2 | . | . | TRBV4-1 | TGCGCCAGCAGCCAAGATTTTTGGTCAGGGGCGGATGGCTACACCTTC | CASSQDFWSGADGYTF
TRBJ1-4 | . | . | TRBV19 | TGTGCCAGTAGGGTGGGACAAGTATATAATGAAAAACTGTTTTTT | CASRVGQVYNEKLFF
TRBJ1-2 | once | TRBD1 | TRBV5-5 | TGTGCCAGCAGCCTAGAGACAGGGGAGAATAGCTACACCTTC | CASSLETGENSYTF
TRBJ1-1 | . | . | TRBV5-8 | TGTGCCAGCAGCTTGGCGTGGGGGGGAGTAGTAGGAGGCCGTACTGAAGCTTTCTTT | CASSLAWGGVVGGRTEAFF
TRBJ1-6 | . | TRBD1 | TRBV2 | TGTGCCAGCAGTGGGACAGGGACACTCCGCTCAAATAATTCACCCCTCCACTTT | CASSGTGTLRSNNSPLHF
TRBJ2-2 | few | TRBD2 | TRBV7-3 | TGTGCCAGCAGCCCACTGGGACTAGCGTCAAAAGGATCCACCGGGGAGCTGTTTTTT | CASSPLGLASKGSTGELFF
TRBJ1-5 | . | . | TRBV30 | TGTGCCTGGAGCCCGGGACAATTCAATCAGCCCCAGCATTTT | CAWSPGQFNQPQHF
TRBJ2-5 | . | TRBD2 | TRBV14 | TGTGCCAGCAGCCAAGAAAGTCCCCTAGCGGGAGTAACTGAGACCCAGTACTTC | CASSQESPLAGVTETQYF
TRBJ2-3 | . | TRBD2 | TRBV7-3 | TGTGCCAGCAGCAGGGGTTCAGGTCGGGGGGGCACAGATACGCAGTATTTT | CASSRGSGRGGTDTQYF
TRBJ2-7 | . | . | TRBV13 | TGTGCCAGCAGCTCGGGGGAGACTAGCTACGAGCAGTACTTC | CASSSGETSYEQYF
TRBJ1-5 | . | . | TRBV6-6 | TGTGCCAGCAGTTATGGACAGAGCAATCAGCCCCAGCATTTT | CASSYGQSNQPQHF
TRBJ2-3 | once | TRBD2 | TRBV7-2 | TGTGCCAGCAGCACGCCGGGACTAGCGACGGTTAGCACAGATACGCAGTATTTT | CASSTPGLATVSTDTQYF
TRBJ1-2 | once | . | TRBV4-2 | TGTGCCAGCAGCCAAGAGGAGAGACAGATCTATGGCTACCCCTTC | CASSQEERQIYGYPF
TRBJ1-4 | few | . | TRBV5-4 | TGTGCCAGCAGTCCCGAGGGCGGGGTGGCTGAAAAACTGTTTTTT | CASSPEGGVAEKLFF
TRBJ2-7 | . | . | TRBV6-5 | TGTGCCAGCTCTAAAAGGACAGTTCCGGCCTACGAGCAGTACTTC | CASSKRTVPAYEQYF
TRBJ1-5 | . | . | TRBV19 | TGTGCCAGTAGTATAGATCTGTTGGCTGGAGCCGGCAATCAGCCCCAGCATTTT | CASSIDLLAGAGNQPQHF
TRBJ2-5 | once | TRBD2 | TRBV30 | TGTGCCTGGAGTATGGGGGGGGTCCAAGAGACCCAGTACTTC | CAWSMGGVQETQYF
TRBJ2-7 | . | . | TRBV27 | TGTGCCAGCAGTTTCTCCGCAGGGACACGGACCTACGAGCAGTACTTC | CASSFSAGTRTYEQYF
TRBJ2-3 | . | TRBD2 | TRBV7-2 | TGTGCCAGCAGAAATAGCGGGGGGGCTTCGGGTACGCAGTATTTT | CASRNSGGASGTQYF
TRBJ1-5 | few | . | TRBV27 | TGTGCCAGCAGTGGGGAGGGAGCCAATCAGCCCCAGCATTTT | CASSGEGANQPQHF
TRBJ1-1 | . | TRBD1 | TRBV4-1 | TGCGCCAGCAGCCCTCCGACAGGGCTAATGAACACTGAAGCTTTCTTT | CASSPPTGLMNTEAFF
TRBJ1-1 | few | . | TRBV7-5 | TGTGCCAGACTAGATAGACAGGCTTACCTCAGACAAGCTTTCTTT | CARLDRQAYLRQAFF
TRBJ2-7 | . | . | TRBV4-3 | TGCGCCAGCAGCCAAGATAGCGGCCCATCCTACGAGCAGTACTTC | CASSQDSGPSYEQYF
TRBJ1-2 | few | . | TRBV6-5 | TGTGCCAGCAGTTACTCAGGGGCAGGGGATGGCTACACCTTC | CASSYSGAGDGYTF
TRBJ1-2 | . | . | TRBV2 | TGTGCCAGCAGTGTCTCCACCCCCACGGCTAACTATGGCTACACCTTC | CASSVSTPTANYGYTF
TRBJ2-7 | . | . | TRBV7-6 | TGTGCCAGCGGCCCTCGCTGGGCGTTCGAGCAGTACTTC | CASGPRWAFEQYF
TRBJ1-2 | . | TRBD1 | TRBV27 | TGTGCCACAGGACAGGGGCCAAACTATGGCTACACCTTC | CATGQGPNYGYTF